This T cell receptor (beta chain) was sequenced in a study of naive and memory T cell subsets. Four PCR rounds used nested alpha and beta constant region primers plus the SP2 primer. TCRdb reprocessed the 5' RACE reads via MiXCR and lists one record per CDR3 protein. Of tens of thousands of distinct CDR3 sequences in the sample, more than 7.5% were seen once. TCR cDNA received a 3' ligated oligonucleotide that carried a UMI. Input was roughly 1 to 1000 ng of DNase-treated total RNA without cell sorting. The germline CDR1 and CDR2 sequences are PRHDT and FYEKMQ (reference sequence). Trimming left V 0 bases short and J 7 bases short, with 9 bases between. The CDR3 has 14 amino acids. In this sample, this clonotype turned up a few times.

This sequence was found in a female donor in good health. This chain joins TRBV13 and TRBJ2-2; no clear D gene. CDR3 sequence: CASSLGPHDGELFF. In DNA form, the CDR3 reads TGTGCCAGCAGCTTAGGACCCCATGACGGGGAGCTGTTTTTT. The full variable domain, with the rest looked up from reference TRBV13 and TRBJ2-2, is AAGVIQSPRHLIKEKRETATLKCYPIPRHDTVYWYQQGPGQDPQFLISFYEKMQSDKGSIPDRFSAQQFSDYHSELNMSSLELGDSALYFCASSLGPHDGELFFGEGSRLTVL.